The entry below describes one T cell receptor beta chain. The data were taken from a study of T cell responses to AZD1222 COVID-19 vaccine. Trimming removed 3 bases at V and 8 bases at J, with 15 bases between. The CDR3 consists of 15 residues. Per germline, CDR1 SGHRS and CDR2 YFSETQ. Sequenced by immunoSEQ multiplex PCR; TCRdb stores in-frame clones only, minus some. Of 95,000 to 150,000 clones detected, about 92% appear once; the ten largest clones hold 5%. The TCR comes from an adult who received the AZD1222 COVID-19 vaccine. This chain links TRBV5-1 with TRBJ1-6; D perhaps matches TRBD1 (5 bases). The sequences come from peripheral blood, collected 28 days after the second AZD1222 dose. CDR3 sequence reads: CASSSGTGGYSPLHF. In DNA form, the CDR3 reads TGCGCCAGCAGCTCAGGGACCGGGGGGTATTCACCCCTCCACTTT.